Below, 23 T cell receptor beta chains from the same sample are listed, as sequenced in a study of T-cell memory formation after mild COVID-19. TCRdb independently ran MiXCR on the 5' RACE reads; one entry per CDR3 protein. The data contain about 130,000 distinct CDR3 sequences, around 15% of them seen just once; the ten biggest clones take up approximately 5.5%. Sequenced input: PBMCs or a T cell subset sorted from them (not recorded which). These receptor sequences come from a man younger than 35 who had mild COVID-19 (a few samples of this study predate the infection). Cell type and time point are not known.

This clonotype has only a few counts. The chain carries TRBV4-2 and TRBJ2-2; 11 bases fit TRBD2. After removal of 4 bases from V and 4 bases from J, the junction contained 5 bases not matched to a gene. CDR3 length: 16 amino acids. The germline V gene has CDR1 LGHNA and CDR2 YNFKEQ. The CDR3 DNA is TGTGCCAGCAGCCGTAAACTAGCGGGGGCCACCGGGGAGCTGTTTTTT. This encodes CASSRKLAGATGELFF.

This chain joins TRBV20-1 and TRBJ2-6; TRBD2 might be the D (5 bases). Trimming shortened V by 5 bases and J by 0 bases, and 8 bases separated the two germline ends. CDR3 length: 14 amino acids. CDR1 is DFQATT, CDR2 SNEGSKA, per germline (reference sequence). CDR3: CSAVTSSGANVLTF. CDR3 nucleotides: TGCAGTGCTGTAACTAGCTCTGGGGCCAACGTCCTGACTTTC.

This clonotype has just a few counts. The chain uses TRBV9 and TRBJ1-6; 10 positions agree with TRBD1. CDR1 SGDLS and CDR2 YYNGEE come from the germline V gene. The V segment lost 0 bases and the J segment 8 bases; nucleotides outside the gene matches: 5. The CDR3 is 16 residues long. CDR3 sequence: CASSVGGTGVDSPLHF. CDR3 coding DNA: TGTGCCAGCAGCGTAGGGGGGACAGGGGTGGATTCACCCCTCCACTTT. Looking up the rest from reference TRBV9 and TRBJ1-6 gives the full variable domain: DSGVTQTPKHLITATGQRVTLRCSPRSGDLSVYWYQQSLDQGLQFLIQYYNGEERAKGNILERFSAQQFPDLHSELNLSSLELGDSALYFCASSVGGTGVDSPLHFGNGTRLTVT.

This clonotype was counted between two and nine times. The chain is built from TRBV10-3 and TRBJ2-7; TRBD1 matches 8 bases. The CDR3 contains 15 residues. Trimming cost V 0 bases and J 3 bases; bases outside gene matches: 4. Germline V gene data show CDR1 as ENHRY and CDR2 as SYGVKD. In DNA form, the CDR3 reads TGTGCCATCAGTGAGTCGATACAGGGGGTCTACGAGCAGTACTTC. This sequence encodes CAISESIQGVYEQYF.

This clonotype has just a few counts. V gene TRBV12-3 or TRBV12-4 combines with J gene TRBJ1-5, with 9 bases aligning to TRBD1. The CDR3 sequence is 14 residues long. V gave up 6 bases and J gave up 5 bases; unmatched junction bases: 5. CDR3 nucleotides: TGTGCCAGCAGCGCCACAGGGGGCGATCAGCCCCAGCATTTT. This codes for CASSATGGDQPQHF.

The V and J genes are TRBV18 and TRBJ1-2, with D hard to call. Looked up from germline, CDR1 is KGHSH and CDR2 is LQKENI. V shed 2 bases and J shed 5 bases, with 9 bases lying between them. The CDR3 consists of 13 residues. This chain's CDR3 is CASSPDAVYGYTF. CDR3 nucleotide sequence: TGTGCCAGCTCACCAGACGCAGTTTATGGCTACACCTTC.

The chain couples TRBV7-9 to TRBJ1-4, with D uncertain. Germline V gene sequence: CDR1 SEHNR, CDR2 FQNEAQ (reference sequence). The V and J ends lost 5 bases and 5 bases respectively, with 15 bases between them. The CDR3 is 15 residues long. The CDR3 here is CASSPRMTENEKLFF. For the CDR3, the DNA is TGTGCCAGCAGCCCGAGGATGACGGAAAATGAAAAACTGTTTTTT. Drawing the rest from reference TRBV7-9 and TRBJ1-4, the complete variable domain is DTGVSQNPRHKITKRGQNVTFRCDPISEHNRLYWYRQTLGQGPEFLTYFQNEAQLEKSRLLSDRFSAERPKGSFSTLEIQRTEQGDSAMYLCASSPRMTENEKLFFGSGTQLSVL.

This clonotype came up many times. This chain links TRBV5-1 with TRBJ2-1; D unresolved. The CDR3 has 12 residues. Germline lookup yields CDR1 SGHRS and CDR2 YFSETQ. Trimming shortened V by 0 bases and J by 8 bases, and 6 bases separated the two germline ends. Here the CDR3 reads CASSLGGHEQFF. The CDR3 coding sequence is TGCGCCAGCAGCTTGGGTGGGCATGAGCAGTTCTTC.

This clonotype was detected many times. The chain is built from TRBV4-1 and TRBJ2-2; D is perhaps TRBD1 or TRBD2 (5 bases each). This CDR3 has 15 amino acids. CDR1 and CDR2 (germline): MGHRA, YSYEKL. The V end was cut by 6 bases, the J end by 4 bases, with 15 bases between. The CDR3 here is CASRLQGRGTGELFF. CDR3 DNA: TGCGCCAGCAGACTCCAGGGCCGGGGCACCGGGGAGCTGTTTTTT.

The V and J genes are TRBV7-9 and TRBJ2-3; D not resolved. Germline CDR1 SEHNR, CDR2 FQNEAQ (reference sequence). CDR3 length: 18 residues. Trimming removed 2 bases at V and 2 bases at J, with 20 bases between. CDR3 loop: CASSLPLGKQHLTDTQYF. CDR3 sequence (DNA): TGTGCCAGCAGCTTACCATTAGGAAAACAGCACCTCACAGATACGCAGTATTTT.

About this clonotype: A much more abundant neighbour one base away suggests this may be a read error. In nucleotides, the CDR3 is TGTGCCAGCAGTTCCTTAACGGGGGGGGCGGACTATAGCTACACCTTC. Translating it yields CASSSLTGGADYSYTF. The V call is TRBV28, the J call TRBJ1-2; D is perhaps TRBD1 (6 bases). The V gene's germline CDR1 is MDHEN and CDR2 SYDVKM. The CDR3 has 16 residues.

This clonotype was seen only a few times. V and J are TRBV24-1 and TRBJ2-5, with a possible D match to TRBD1 (6 bases). Germline V gene data show CDR1 as KGHDR and CDR2 as SFDVKD. Trimming pared 4 bases from V and 2 bases from J, leaving 10 bases between. There are 14 residues in the CDR3. The CDR3: CATSDLDSQETQYF. DNA of the CDR3: TGTGCCACCAGTGACCTGGACAGTCAAGAGACCCAGTACTTC.

This clonotype was seen a few times. The V call is TRBV4-3, the J call TRBJ2-5; unclear D gene. Trimming removed 6 bases from V and 9 bases from J, with 23 bases in between. Per the germline V gene, CDR1 is LGHNA and CDR2 is YSLEER. This CDR3 is built from 15 residues. CDR3: CASSQTRDSRYPQYF. DNA of the CDR3: TGCGCCAGCAGTCAGACGCGTGACTCCCGGTATCCCCAGTACTTC.

A note on this clonotype: Compared with germline, one end of the junction differs, possibly owing to a read error. The J gene is TRBJ2-5, the V gene TRBV7-7; the D gene could be TRBD1 or TRBD2 (6 bases each). Germline CDR1 SSHAT, CDR2 FNYEAQ (reference sequence). There are 13 residues in the CDR3. The CDR3 loop is CASSPRGLETQYF. The CDR3 DNA reads as TGTGCTAGCAGCCCCAGGGGACTGGAGACCCAGTACTTC.

CDR3 protein: CASNQGARSPLHF. The CDR3 DNA follows: TGTGCCAGCAACCAGGGGGCGAGATCACCCCTCCACTTT. The gene calls are TRBV12-3 or TRBV12-4 and TRBJ1-6, with TRBD1 matching 8 bases. The trim removed 7 bases at V and 10 bases at J, leaving 6 bases unmatched. The CDR3 has 13 residues.

The sample holds a few counts of this clonotype. The rearrangement uses TRBV7-2 and TRBJ2-3, with 11 nucleotides matching TRBD2. V gave up 1 base and J gave up 8 bases; unmatched junction bases: 5. The CDR3 is 15 residues long. In germline, CDR1 is SGHTA, CDR2 FQGNSA. The DNA for the CDR3 is TGTGCCAGCAGCTTAGTCACTAGCGGGGGTGGTACGCAGTATTTT. Its protein is CASSLVTSGGGTQYF.

The chain employs TRBV9 and TRBJ2-7, with 9 bases matching TRBD2. The V segment lost 7 bases and the J segment 3 bases; nucleotides outside the gene matches: 11. The CDR3 totals 15 residues. CDR1 and CDR2 from the germline V gene are SGDLS and YYNGEE. The CDR3 sequence is CASCGTSGLFYEQYV. Written as DNA, the CDR3 is TGTGCCAGCTGCGGAACTAGCGGGCTATTCTACGAGCAGTACGTC.

V gene TRBV12-3 or TRBV12-4 combines with J gene TRBJ2-7; a weak D match, TRBD1 (5 bases). The V gene lost 4 bases and the J gene lost 2 bases, with 9 bases spanning the gap. The CDR3 extends over 13 amino acids. CDR3 bases: TGTGCCAGCAGTTCAGGGATTACCTACGAGCAGTACTTC. Its protein is CASSSGITYEQYF.

This sequence joins TRBV7-9 and TRBJ2-1, with 10 bases matching TRBD1. The CDR3 covers 16 residues. Germline V gene lookup returns CDR1 SEHNR and CDR2 FQNEAQ (reference sequence). The junction had 13 bases not matched to a gene; V was cut back by 5 bases and J by 9 bases. The CDR3 nucleotides are TGTGCCAGCAGCCCTATTCGACAGGGGGCGCAGCTTGAGCAGTTCTTC. This gives the protein CASSPIRQGAQLEQFF.

CDR3 protein: CASSLSPLGWTVHGYTF. CDR3 DNA sequence: TGTGCCAGCAGCTTATCCCCACTTGGCTGGACTGTCCATGGCTACACCTTC. This chain links TRBV7-9 with TRBJ1-2; D is ambiguous. This CDR3 comprises 17 residues. Germline CDR1 is SEHNR and CDR2 is FQNEAQ (reference sequence). V lost 2 bases and J lost 6, with 22 bases in between.

This chain connects TRBV5-1 to TRBJ2-2; D possibly matches TRBD1 or TRBD2 (5 bases each). This CDR3 spans 15 amino acids. Trimming left V 4 bases short and J 6 bases short, with 16 bases between. Germline V CDR1 and CDR2: SGHRS, YFSETQ. DNA of the CDR3: TGCGCCAGCAGCGGGGGTGGAGGCCCCCCCGGGGAGCTGTTTTTT. It yields the protein CASSGGGGPPGELFF. The full variable domain, completed using reference TRBV5-1 and TRBJ2-2, is KAGVTQTPRYLIKTRGQQVTLSCSPISGHRSVSWYQQTPGQGLQFLFEYFSETQRNKGNFPGRFSGRQFSNSRSEMNVSTLELGDSALYLCASSGGGGPPGELFFGEGSRLTVL.

The chain has TRBV7-9 and TRBJ1-1; no clear D gene. The CDR3 totals 13 residues. CDR1 is SEHNR and CDR2 is FQNEAQ in the germline V gene (reference sequence). Deletions cut 5 bases from V and 4 bases from J, with 11 bases between. The CDR3 here is CASSLELGTEAFF. The CDR3 nucleotides read TGTGCCAGCAGCCTAGAGTTAGGCACTGAAGCTTTCTTT. The full variable domain, in which reference TRBV7-9 and TRBJ1-1 provide the parts outside the CDR3, is DTGVSQNPRHKITKRGQNVTFRCDPISEHNRLYWYRQTLGQGPEFLTYFQNEAQLEKSRLLSDRFSAERPKGSFSTLEIQRTEQGDSAMYLCASSLELGTEAFFGQGTRLTVV.

This clonotype showed up just a few times. The rearrangement uses TRBV18 and TRBJ2-1; the match to TRBD1 covers 8 bases. J gave up 7 bases and V 4 bases, and 6 bases lay outside the gene matches. Germline CDR1 and CDR2: KGHSH and LQKENI. The CDR3 consists of 14 residues. In DNA form, the CDR3 reads TGTGCCAGCTCACTGGACAGGGCGGTTAATGAGCAGTTCTTC. As protein: CASSLDRAVNEQFF.